This record covers a single T cell receptor (beta chain). Its specificity is not known. The PCR contained 60 Vbeta and 13 Jbeta primers. Measured with immunoSEQ multiplex PCR; TCRdb has only the in-frame clones, and not every one. The sample has about 170,000 clones, around two thirds seen once. The record originates from a study of cytomegalovirus exposure and HLA in healthy donors. At the level of the study: Clustering assigned around 77% of the roughly 380 genotyped donors to the Caucasian-associated ancestry cluster. Whole-study findings and limits: Relative to the roughly 690-donor mean, N-insertions were reportedly fewer in an Asian-associated ancestry cluster in a later analysis. The study labeled 180 or so TCR beta chains cytomegalovirus-associated.

Donors counted as nominally healthy when sampled, yet unrecorded immune exposures were likely. V gave up 1 base and J gave up 2 bases; unmatched junction bases: 3. Germline CDR1 and CDR2: MGHDK and SYGVNS. The CDR3 is made up of 15 amino acids. The chain carries TRBV25-1 and TRBJ2-7, with 9 bases lining up with TRBD1. Input material: PBMCs. The clonotype was recovered from a man in his forties or fifties in good health and CMV-seronegative. The CDR3 DNA reads as TGTGCCAGCAGTGAATTGGGGACAGGGCCCTACGAGCAGTACTTC. Translated: CASSELGTGPYEQYF.